The 20 T cell receptor beta chains reported below all come from one sample, sequenced in a study of T-cell reconstitution after alpha-beta-depleted transplantation in children. Preparation of the TCRbeta library was carried out with unique molecular identifiers. One entry per CDR3 protein results from TCRdb running MiXCR on the PCR reads. The sample contains about 110,000 distinct CDR3 sequences, around 6.4% of which appear only once. The material sequenced was PBMCs, mostly from graft donor cells, taken 360 days after TCRalphabeta/CD19-depleted stem cell transplant. The source is a male patient aged 2-15 years who had a stem cell transplant for acute lymphoblastic leukemia, so the T cells may come from the graft donor.

This clonotype was detected ten times or more. The genes are TRBV27 and TRBJ1-4, with no clear D. The V end was cut by 3 bases, the J end by 5 bases, with 7 bases between. The CDR3 has 13 amino acids. CDR1 and CDR2 (germline): MNHEY, SMNVEV (reference sequence). This chain's CDR3 is CASSFGGNEKLFF. The CDR3 DNA reads TGTGCCAGCAGTTTCGGAGGGAATGAAAAACTGTTTTTT.

This clonotype was counted between two and nine times. The rearrangement uses TRBV4-2 and TRBJ1-3; TRBD1 is a possible D gene (6 bases). V was shortened by 3 bases and J by 0 bases, with 12 bases between the two germline ends. The V gene's germline CDR1 is LGHNA and CDR2 YNFKEQ. This CDR3 region has 16 residues. For the CDR3, the DNA is TGTGCCAGCAGCCAGCGGACAGCGATCTCTGGAAACACCATATATTTT. This sequence encodes CASSQRTAISGNTIYF.

In this sample, this clonotype turned up many times. The chain uses TRBV7-2 and TRBJ2-1; no clear D. Germline CDR1 and CDR2: SGHTA and FQGNSA. The V gene lost 5 bases and the J gene lost 4 bases, with 15 bases spanning the gap. CDR3 length: 15 amino acids. CDR3 sequence (DNA): TGTGCCAGCAGCCCCGAAAGAGGATGGTACAATGAGCAGTTCTTC. This encodes CASSPERGWYNEQFF.

This clonotype was found many times. The J gene is TRBJ2-7, the V gene TRBV4-3; 8 positions match TRBD2. After removal of 0 bases from V and 2 bases from J, the junction contained 9 bases not matched to a gene. Per the germline V gene, CDR1 is LGHNA and CDR2 is YSLEER. This CDR3 has 17 residues. CDR3 region: CASSQERTSGAAYEQYF. The CDR3 coding sequence is TGCGCCAGCAGCCAAGAAAGAACTAGCGGAGCGGCCTACGAGCAGTACTTC.

This clonotype was counted ten times or more. The chain joins TRBV25-1 to TRBJ1-4, with TRBD1 matching 9 bases. The CDR3 is 16 amino acids. Losses at the gene ends were 3 bases for V and 7 bases for J; bases not matched to a gene: 9. Germline-derived CDR1 and CDR2 are MGHDK and SYGVNS. CDR3 loop: CASSDYRTGEGEKLFF. In nucleotides, the CDR3 is TGTGCCAGCAGTGACTATCGGACAGGGGAGGGTGAAAAACTGTTTTTT.

This clonotype was seen repeatedly, ten times or more. The chain uses TRBV10-3 and TRBJ2-5, with D perhaps assigned TRBD1 or TRBD2 (5 bases each). Germline values: CDR1 ENHRY, CDR2 SYGVKD. CDR3 length: 14 amino acids. Trimming removed 6 bases from V and 1 base from J, with 12 bases in between. CDR3 loop: CAIRGGGRQETQYF. The CDR3 DNA is TGTGCCATCAGAGGTGGGGGTCGCCAAGAGACCCAGTACTTC.

The table lists this clonotype with many counts. The chain has TRBV6-5 and TRBJ2-2, with D perhaps assigned TRBD1 or TRBD2 (5 bases each). Germline lookup yields CDR1 MNHEY and CDR2 SVGAGI. V lost 0 bases and J lost 0, with 8 bases in between. This CDR3 region has 16 residues. CDR3 sequence: CASSYSRGANTGELFF. The CDR3 bases are TGTGCCAGCAGTTACTCACGGGGCGCGAACACCGGGGAGCTGTTTTTT.

This clonotype appeared many times. Mismatch with germline at one junction end may stem from a read error. This chain connects TRBV7-9 to TRBJ2-3; 9 bases agree with TRBD2. Germline CDR1 reads SEHNR; CDR2 reads FQNEAQ (reference sequence). This CDR3 has 14 amino acids. In DNA, the CDR3 is TGTGCCAGCAGTTTAGCGGGAGCTAAAGATACGCAGTATTTT. Its translation is CASSLAGAKDTQYF.

This clonotype was picked up many times. CDR3 DNA: TGTGCCAGCAGCGGAGTTAGACAGGGATCCCCTAACTATGGCTACACCTTC. Its translation is CASSGVRQGSPNYGYTF. The V and J genes are TRBV9 and TRBJ1-2; the match to TRBD1 covers 7 bases. The trim removed 3 bases at V and 0 bases at J, leaving 11 bases unmatched. The CDR3 is made up of 17 amino acids. Germline loops: CDR1 SGDLS, CDR2 YYNGEE.

The chain joins TRBV6-2 or TRBV6-3 to TRBJ2-7, with unresolved D. The CDR3 has 17 amino acids. V was pared by 2 bases and J by 1 base, with 18 bases between. The germline CDR1 and CDR2 sequences are MNHEY and SVGEGT. The CDR3 bases are TGTGCCAGCAGTTACACCCCCTTTCGCGGCTCTTCCTACGAGCAGTACTTC. This encodes CASSYTPFRGSSYEQYF.

This clonotype was detected many times. This sequence joins TRBV7-9 and TRBJ1-4; a possible D gene is TRBD1 (5 bases). Trimming removed 4 bases at V and 0 bases at J, with 15 bases between. Germline V lookup: CDR1 SEHNR, CDR2 FQNEAQ (reference sequence). The CDR3 has 17 residues. The CDR3 bases are TGTGCCAGCAGCTCAGGGTTGGACACGGCAACTAATGAAAAACTGTTTTTT. Protein sequence: CASSSGLDTATNEKLFF.

The sample holds one count of this clonotype. A much larger clonotype is one base distant, so this may be a read error. The V call is TRBV4-3, the J call TRBJ2-1; D is unclear. CDR3 size: 14 residues. CDR1 and CDR2 from the germline V gene are LGHNA and YSLEER. The CDR3 region has the DNA TGCACCAGCAGCCAAGATCATTGGGAAGATGAGCAGTTCTTC. Translating gives CTSSQDHWEDEQFF.

The chain uses TRBV12-5 and TRBJ1-2, with D uncertain. V was clipped by 5 bases and J by 0 bases, with 7 bases between them. CDR1 and CDR2 (germline): LGHNT, FRNRAP. The CDR3 totals 13 residues. The chain's CDR3 is CASGTGTNYGYTF. The DNA of the CDR3 is TGTGCTAGTGGTACCGGGACTAACTATGGCTACACCTTC.

This clonotype was counted at least ten times. The chain links TRBV7-9 to TRBJ2-2; D is ambiguous. This CDR3 is built from 13 residues. Trimming took 8 bases from V and 3 from J, leaving 10 bases between them. Germline assignment: CDR1 SEHNR and CDR2 FQNEAQ (reference sequence). DNA for the CDR3: TGTGCCAGCTTCGGACCCCACACCGGGGAGCTGTTTTTT. It codes for CASFGPHTGELFF.

V gene TRBV2 combines with J gene TRBJ2-7; a possible D gene is TRBD2 (5 bases). CDR3 length equals 16 residues. CDR1 is SNHLY and CDR2 is FYNNEI in the germline V gene. V lost 3 bases and J 2 bases, leaving 17 bases between the germline ends. CDR3 sequence: CASSDRIQLRAYEQYF. The CDR3 DNA is TGTGCCAGCAGTGATAGGATCCAGCTGAGGGCCTACGAGCAGTACTTC.

This clonotype was seen many times. The genes are TRBV15 and TRBJ2-6; D possibly corresponds to TRBD2 (6 bases). V lost 6 bases and J lost 2, with 14 bases in between. Per the germline V gene, CDR1 is LNHNV and CDR2 is YYDKDF (reference sequence). The length of the CDR3 is 16 residues. CDR3 loop: CATRESTGAGANVLTF. Here the CDR3 DNA reads TGTGCCACCAGAGAGTCCACGGGAGCTGGGGCCAACGTCCTGACTTTC. Full variable domain (rest looked up from reference TRBV15 and TRBJ2-6): DAMVIQNPRYQVTQFGKPVTLSCSQTLNHNVMYWYQQKSSQAPKLLFHYYDKDFNNEADTPDNFQSRRPNTSFCFLDIRSPGLGDTAMYLCATRESTGAGANVLTFGAGSRLTVL.

The J gene is TRBJ2-5, the V gene TRBV28; tentatively, D is TRBD1 (6 bases). V was clipped by 10 bases and J by 0 bases, with 12 bases between them. This CDR3 is built from 13 residues. CDR1 and CDR2 from the germline V gene are MDHEN and SYDVKM. The CDR3 region has the DNA TGTGCCACCGAGGGGGATTACCAAGAGACCCAGTACTTC. It encodes CATEGDYQETQYF.

This clonotype was seen ten or more times. The chain is built from TRBV29-1 and TRBJ2-6; D call uncertain. Germline CDR1 and CDR2: SQVTM and ANQGSEA. This CDR3 region has 17 residues. V was pared by 6 bases and J by 0 bases, with 18 bases between. This CDR3 reads CSVLTVRPRSGANVLTF. CDR3 DNA: TGCAGCGTGCTTACCGTGAGACCCCGCTCTGGGGCCAACGTCCTGACTTTC.

The genes are TRBV15 and TRBJ2-1; a possible D gene is TRBD1 (6 bases). The V gene lost 1 base and the J gene lost 1 base, with 11 bases spanning the gap. CDR3 length: 16 residues. Germline assignment: CDR1 LNHNV and CDR2 YYDKDF (reference sequence). CDR3 in amino acids: CATSRVTGSSYNEQFF. The CDR3 DNA sequence: TGTGCCACCAGCAGAGTCACAGGGTCGTCCTACAATGAGCAGTTCTTC.

V and J are TRBV27 and TRBJ2-1; D not certain. The CDR3 has 11 residues. CDR1 MNHEY and CDR2 SMNVEV come from the germline V gene (reference sequence). The V end lost 3 bases, the J end lost 7 bases, and 4 bases lay between the germline ends. The CDR3 is CASSFGNEQFF. In DNA form, the CDR3 reads TGTGCCAGCAGTTTCGGGAATGAGCAGTTCTTC.